This T cell receptor beta chain was sequenced for a study of blood T cell repertoires in COVID-19. Study-level background: T cells, B-cell-depleted T cells, or PBMCs supplied cDNA or gDNA.

Participants were aged about 18 to 89 years from around 24 US areas. Participants reported their clinical history, and cohort assignment relied on those reports. TCRdb keeps only in-frame clones here, not all; method: immunoSEQ multiplex PCR. The table includes over 250,000 clones, about 80% detected once. Germline lookup yields CDR1 LNHDA and CDR2 SQIVND (reference sequence). Trimming pared 5 bases from V and 11 bases from J, leaving 18 bases between. The length of the CDR3 is 14 residues. V and J are TRBV19 and TRBJ1-4; no clear D. Sequencing used PBMCs or T cells enriched from blood (not recorded which). The sequence was obtained from a man younger than 45 with acute COVID-19. This chain's CDR3 is CASSLDSGRGKLFF. The DNA of the CDR3 is TGTGCCAGTAGTCTCGATTCGGGCCGCGGGAAACTGTTTTTT.